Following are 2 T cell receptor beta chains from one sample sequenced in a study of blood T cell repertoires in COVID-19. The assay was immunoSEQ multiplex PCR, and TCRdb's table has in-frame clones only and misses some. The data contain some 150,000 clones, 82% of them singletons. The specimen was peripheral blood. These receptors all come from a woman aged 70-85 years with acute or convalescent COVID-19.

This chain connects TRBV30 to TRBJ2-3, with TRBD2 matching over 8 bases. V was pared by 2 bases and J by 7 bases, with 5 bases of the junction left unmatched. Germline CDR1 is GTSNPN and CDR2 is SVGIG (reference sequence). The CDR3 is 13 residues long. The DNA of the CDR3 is TGTGCCTGGAGTCCGGGAGGGCCGAATACGCAGTATTTT. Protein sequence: CAWSPGGPNTQYF.

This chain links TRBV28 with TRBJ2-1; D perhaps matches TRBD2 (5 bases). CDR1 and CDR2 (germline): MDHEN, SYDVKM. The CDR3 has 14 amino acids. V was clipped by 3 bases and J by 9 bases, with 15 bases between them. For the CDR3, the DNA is TGTGCCAGCAGTTTCCCGGGAAATTTCGGTGAGCAGTTCTTC. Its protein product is CASSFPGNFGEQFF.